The 28 T cell receptor beta chains reported below all come from one sample, sequenced in a study of T cell repertoires in cytomegalovirus infection (dated by TCRdb to the late 2010s). TCRdb lists the instrument as Illumina HiSeq 1500. TCRdb reprocessed the public reads (quality trimming at Q25 with fastp, clone calling with MiXCR) and kept in-frame beta chains. Rows merge per CDR3 protein into single entries with the most common DNA and genes. This sample comprises roughly 600,000 distinct CDR3 sequences, approximately 24% of them detected only once. Around 8% of the sample lies in the top ten. Material: CD8+ T cells from PBMCs. The receptors originated from a human donor in good health (CMV status not recorded). Some clones in this sample may be carry-over from other donors' samples.

This clonotype showed up many times. This sequence joins TRBV12-5 and TRBJ1-2; a weak D match, TRBD1 (5 bases). CDR3 size: 16 residues. The germline V gene has CDR1 LGHNT and CDR2 FRNRAP. Trimming shortened V by 2 bases and J by 5 bases, and 18 bases separated the two germline ends. CDR3 nucleotide sequence: TGTGCTAGTGGTTTGACCACAGGCCGGGGGTGGTATGGCTACACCTTC. This codes for CASGLTTGRGWYGYTF.

This clonotype showed up many times. In DNA, the CDR3 is TGTGCCAGCAGTTTTAGGGGTATCTACGAGCAGTACGTC. The encoded protein is CASSFRGIYEQYV. V is TRBV28 and J is TRBJ2-7, with a weak D call TRBD1 (5 bases). V was shortened by 3 bases and J by 3 bases, with 9 bases between the two germline ends. CDR3 length: 13 amino acids. Per germline, CDR1 MDHEN and CDR2 SYDVKM.

J is TRBJ1-2 and V is TRBV4-2, with 7 bases identical to TRBD1. The CDR3 contains 18 residues. V shed 1 base and J 9 bases; nucleotides not matched to a gene: 20. Germline lookup yields CDR1 LGHNA and CDR2 YNFKEQ. The CDR3 DNA sequence: TGTGCCAGCAGCCAAGGGATCTTTTTACAGGGGACATCTATTCGCTACACCTTC. Translated, it gives CASSQGIFLQGTSIRYTF.

This chain joins TRBV20-1 and TRBJ2-5; D is uncertain. Germline assignment: CDR1 DFQATT and CDR2 SNEGSKA (reference sequence). The germline V and J ends were trimmed by 1 base and 0 bases, with 12 bases remaining between them. The CDR3 is made up of 15 amino acids. The CDR3: CSARGGVAYQETQYF. The CDR3 DNA sequence: TGCAGTGCTAGAGGTGGGGTGGCGTACCAAGAGACCCAGTACTTC.

The V gene is TRBV24-1, the J gene TRBJ2-1; D gene unclear. Germline V gene lookup returns CDR1 KGHDR and CDR2 SFDVKD. This CDR3 is built from 14 residues. Trimming pared 3 bases from V and 3 bases from J, leaving 8 bases between. CDR3: CATSDRTNYNEQFF. CDR3 in DNA: TGTGCCACCAGTGATCGCACGAACTACAATGAGCAGTTCTTC.

This clonotype was found a few times. The chain employs TRBV20-1 and TRBJ2-6, with unresolved D. Germline V CDR1 and CDR2: DFQATT, SNEGSKA (reference sequence). This CDR3 region has 16 residues. Deletions cut 2 bases from V and 2 bases from J, with 13 bases between. The CDR3 nucleotides are TGCAGTGCTAGATCCCTAGGTGGCGCTGGGGCCAACGTCCTGACTTTC. Protein product: CSARSLGGAGANVLTF.

The V gene is TRBV20-1, the J gene TRBJ1-2; weak D call: TRBD1 (5 bases). The CDR3 has 15 amino acids. Germline V gene data show CDR1 as DFQATT and CDR2 as SNEGSKA (reference sequence). V was trimmed by 0 bases and J by 6 bases, leaving 17 bases between them. The CDR3 sequence: CSARDLDIPRDGYTF. The DNA of the CDR3 is TGCAGTGCTAGAGACCTGGACATCCCGAGAGATGGCTACACCTTC.

The V and J genes are TRBV28 and TRBJ2-7; D may be TRBD2 (6 bases). CDR3 length: 14 amino acids. The V gene lost 6 bases and the J gene lost 2 bases, with 14 bases spanning the gap. Germline assignment: CDR1 MDHEN and CDR2 SYDVKM. CDR3 in amino acids: CASRRGLSPYEQYF. For the CDR3, the DNA is TGTGCCAGCAGACGGGGACTGTCGCCCTACGAGCAGTACTTC. Full variable domain (outside the CDR3, taken from reference TRBV28 and TRBJ2-7): DVKVTQSSRYLVKRTGEKVFLECVQDMDHENMFWYRQDPGLGLRLIYFSYDVKMKEKGDIPEGYSVSREKKERFSLILESASTNQTSMYLCASRRGLSPYEQYFGPGTRLTVT.

CDR3 in amino acids: CASTSEEMNTEAFF. The CDR3 bases are TGTGCCAGCACCTCTGAGGAGATGAACACTGAAGCTTTCTTT. The gene calls are TRBV3-1 and TRBJ1-1; D remains unclear. Germline CDR1 and CDR2: LGHDT and YNNKEL (reference sequence). Trimming removed 7 bases at V and 0 bases at J, with 12 bases between. There are 14 residues in the CDR3.

In its sample, this clonotype was seen many times. This chain connects TRBV28 to TRBJ2-3, with 7 bases lining up with TRBD2. The CDR3 consists of 16 residues. Germline V lookup: CDR1 MDHEN, CDR2 SYDVKM. J was trimmed by 1 base and V by 3 bases; bases with no gene match: 7. In nucleotides, the CDR3 is TGTGCCAGCAGTTTTTCGGGGAGGGAGGGCACAGATACGCAGTATTTT. Amino acids: CASSFSGREGTDTQYF. Filled out from reference TRBV28 and TRBJ2-3, the complete variable domain reads DVKVTQSSRYLVKRTGEKVFLECVQDMDHENMFWYRQDPGLGLRLIYFSYDVKMKEKGDIPEGYSVSREKKERFSLILESASTNQTSMYLCASSFSGREGTDTQYFGPGTRLTVL.

This clonotype was seen a handful of times. The V and J genes are TRBV20-1 and TRBJ2-3; 7 positions agree with TRBD2. The CDR3 runs to 15 residues. Losses at the gene ends were 4 bases for V and 3 bases for J; bases not matched to a gene: 10. Germline CDR1 DFQATT, CDR2 SNEGSKA (reference sequence). The CDR3 region is CSATDAGVGTDTQYF. The CDR3 nucleotides are TGCAGTGCTACGGACGCGGGGGTCGGGACAGATACGCAGTATTTT.

This clonotype was counted many times. The V and J genes are TRBV6-2 or TRBV6-3 and TRBJ2-2, with 7 bases matching TRBD2. The CDR3 has 16 residues. Germline values: CDR1 MNHEY, CDR2 SVGEGT. V shed 6 bases, J shed 0 bases, and the junction held 7 bases outside the gene matches. For the CDR3, the DNA is TGTGCCAGCAGGACTAGCCTCCCCGCGAACACCGGGGAGCTGTTTTTT. Its translation is CASRTSLPANTGELFF.

There are a few counts of this clonotype. This chain links TRBV19 with TRBJ1-3; D unresolved. Germline lookup yields CDR1 LNHDA and CDR2 SQIVND (reference sequence). Between the trimmed V and J ends, which lost 11 bases and 0 bases, there was a span of 17 bases. CDR3 size: 15 residues. The DNA for the CDR3 is TGTGCCGTCTCCGGAGTAACCCTCTCTGGAAACACCATATATTTT. This sequence encodes CAVSGVTLSGNTIYF.

This clonotype showed up just a few times. This chain uses TRBV4-2 with TRBJ2-2, with 15 bases matching TRBD2. Germline CDR1 reads LGHNA; CDR2 reads YNFKEQ. The junction had 8 bases not matched to a gene; V was cut back by 4 bases and J by 2 bases. CDR3 length: 19 residues. The CDR3 region is CASSPWEGLAGGNTGELFF. In nucleotides, the CDR3 is TGTGCCAGCAGCCCGTGGGAGGGACTAGCGGGGGGAAACACCGGGGAGCTGTTTTTT.

This clonotype was detected only a few times. The chain uses TRBV13 and TRBJ1-2; D is possibly TRBD1 (5 bases). Trimming cost V 5 bases and J 4 bases, with 17 bases left between them. This CDR3 has 15 residues. Germline V gene data show CDR1 as PRHDT and CDR2 as FYEKMQ (reference sequence). The CDR3 nucleotides read TGTGCCAGCAGCATCGGGACCCAGAGTAGCTATGGCTACACCTTC. It translates to CASSIGTQSSYGYTF.

This clonotype has at least ten counts. The gene calls are TRBV7-9 and TRBJ2-7; D call uncertain. The CDR3 is 12 amino acids. V lost 8 bases and J lost 5, with 13 bases in between. Germline V lookup: CDR1 SEHNR, CDR2 FQNEAQ (reference sequence). DNA of the CDR3: TGTGCCAGCCGCCAACCGGGCGACGAGCAGTACTTC. This encodes CASRQPGDEQYF. The full variable domain, in which reference TRBV7-9 and TRBJ2-7 provide the parts outside the CDR3, is DTGVSQNPRHKITKRGQNVTFRCDPISEHNRLYWYRQTLGQGPEFLTYFQNEAQLEKSRLLSDRFSAERPKGSFSTLEIQRTEQGDSAMYLCASRQPGDEQYFGPGTRLTVT.

This clonotype was observed at least ten times. The chain is built from TRBV28 and TRBJ1-5; D perhaps matches TRBD1 (5 bases). The V end lost 3 bases, the J end lost 12 bases, and 18 bases lay between the germline ends. Per the germline V gene, CDR1 is MDHEN and CDR2 is SYDVKM. CDR3 length equals 14 residues. The CDR3 sequence: CASSLGTGGAVQHF. The CDR3 nucleotides read TGTGCCAGCAGTTTGGGGACTGGAGGAGCGGTCCAGCATTTT.

This clonotype was seen only a few times. The chain is built from TRBV20-1 and TRBJ2-7; 8 bases agree with TRBD1. Germline-derived CDR1 and CDR2 are DFQATT and SNEGSKA (reference sequence). The junction had 13 bases not matched to a gene; V was cut back by 4 bases and J by 5 bases. This CDR3 region has 15 residues. CDR3 DNA sequence: TGCAGTGCTACCTACTTCCAGGGGGCTGAGGACGAGCAGTACTTC. Protein product: CSATYFQGAEDEQYF.

The chain has TRBV29-1 and TRBJ2-1; no reliable D call. CDR1 SQVTM and CDR2 ANQGSEA come from the germline V gene. V lost 4 bases and J lost 7, with 8 bases in between. The CDR3 is 11 amino acids. The CDR3, as DNA: TGCAGCGTTGGGGTTAGGAATGAGCAGTTCTTC. Its translation is CSVGVRNEQFF.

There are a few counts of this clonotype. The rearrangement uses TRBV29-1 and TRBJ2-1; 7 bases are a match to TRBD2. Trimming removed 7 bases from V and 2 bases from J; junction bases left unmatched: 5. The CDR3 runs to 13 residues. The V gene's germline CDR1 is SQVTM and CDR2 ANQGSEA. The CDR3 reads CSGRDYTYNEQFF. CDR3 in DNA: TGCAGCGGTAGGGACTACACCTACAATGAGCAGTTCTTC.

This clonotype has just one count. Its ends do not fully match the called genes, so a read error is possible. This chain links TRBV7-6 with TRBJ1-4; weak D call: TRBD1 (6 bases). The CDR3 has 15 amino acids. Germline lookup yields CDR1 SGHVS and CDR2 FNYEAQ. The CDR3 protein is CASSPTGATDEKLFF. Written as DNA, the CDR3 is TGTGCCAGCAGCCCGACAGGTGCAACTGATGAAAAACTGTTTTTT.

This chain uses TRBV5-6 with TRBJ1-2; D gene ambiguous. Between the trimmed V and J ends, which lost 6 bases and 3 bases, there was a span of 15 bases. The CDR3 contains 14 residues. CDR1 SGHDT and CDR2 YYEEEE come from the germline V gene. CDR3 coding DNA: TGTGCCAGCATCCCGTCGGGCGGAGACTATGGCTACACCTTC. Residues: CASIPSGGDYGYTF. The variable domain in full, with the rest retrieved from reference TRBV5-6 and TRBJ1-2, is DAGVTQSPTHLIKTRGQQVTLRCSPKSGHDTVSWYQQALGQGPQFIFQYYEEEERQRGNFPDRFSGHQFPNYSSELNVNALLLGDSALYLCASIPSGGDYGYTFGSGTRLTVV.

This clonotype was picked up a small number of times. V usage is TRBV27 and J usage is TRBJ1-3; D is undetermined. This CDR3 has 13 residues. Germline CDR1 is MNHEY and CDR2 is SMNVEV (reference sequence). Trimming took off 2 bases at V and 3 bases at J, with 5 bases between the two ends. This chain's CDR3 is CASSLLDGNTIYF. For the CDR3, the DNA is TGTGCCAGCAGTTTACTTGATGGAAACACCATATATTTT.

This clonotype was recorded once. This rearrangement joins TRBV20-1 to TRBJ2-7; D gene unclear. Trimming took off 0 bases at V and 2 bases at J, with 8 bases between the two ends. The CDR3 has 13 amino acids. Germline values: CDR1 DFQATT, CDR2 SNEGSKA (reference sequence). For the CDR3, the DNA is TGCAGTGCTAGAGACACCCTAGCCTACGAGCAGTACTTC. It specifies CSARDTLAYEQYF.

There are a few counts of this clonotype. The chain uses TRBV6-6 and TRBJ1-4; possible D gene TRBD1, 5 bases. With 10 bases removed from V and 8 bases from J, the gap between germline ends came to 14 bases. CDR1 MNHNY and CDR2 SVGAGI come from the germline V gene (reference sequence). This CDR3 is built from 12 residues. The CDR3 region is CATLPEGEKLFF. The DNA of the CDR3 is TGTGCCACCCTTCCCGAGGGGGAAAAACTGTTTTTT.

This chain connects TRBV20-1 to TRBJ2-1; D remains ambiguous. This CDR3 contains 14 residues. The V gene's germline CDR1 is DFQATT and CDR2 SNEGSKA (reference sequence). Trimming stripped 1 base from V and 0 bases from J, with 7 bases between. The CDR3 DNA follows: TGCAGTGCTAGAGCCGCAAGCTCCTACAATGAGCAGTTCTTC. It translates to CSARAASSYNEQFF.

The V gene is TRBV15, the J gene TRBJ2-7, with TRBD1 matching over 8 bases. Trimming took 4 bases from V and 2 from J; bases not matched to a gene: 7. CDR1 is LNHNV, CDR2 YYDKDF, per germline (reference sequence). The CDR3 sequence is 15 residues long. The CDR3 region has the DNA TGTGCCACCAGCACAGGGGGCGAAAATCCCTACGAGCAGTACGTC. Amino acids: CATSTGGENPYEQYV.

The chain has TRBV2 and TRBJ1-2; 9 bases map to TRBD1. V gave up 10 bases and J gave up 3 bases; unmatched junction bases: 6. The CDR3 runs 13 residues. Germline CDR1 reads SNHLY; CDR2 reads FYNNEI. The CDR3 region is CANRDREDYGYTF. CDR3 nucleotide sequence: TGTGCCAACCGGGACAGGGAAGACTATGGCTACACCTTC.